This T cell receptor (beta chain) was found in a study of T cell responses to AZD1222 COVID-19 vaccine. The study, taken as a whole, reports: Reportedly, close to half of spike-specific TCRs are directed against unmutated variant regions. Among the donors, most were white British and more were female, and clonal diversity was possibly underestimated. Repertoire sampling was restricted to post-peak T cell response timepoints. Spike-specific TCR breadth and depth were elevated following two AZD1222 doses.

For this clone: Its target is not known.

Repertoires were generated with immunoSEQ multiplex PCR, while TCRdb's copy carries only in-frame clones and drops some. The sample records more than 150,000 clones, approximately 90% being singletons. Germline-derived CDR1 and CDR2 are KGHSH and LQKENI. Trimming cost V 4 bases and J 6 bases, with 22 bases left between them. This CDR3 is 17 amino acids long. This material consisted of peripheral blood, taken 28 days after the second AZD1222 dose. This sequence originates from an adult who received the AZD1222 COVID-19 vaccine. V usage is TRBV18 and J usage is TRBJ1-5; weak D call: TRBD1 (6 bases). CDR3 nucleotides: TGTGCCAGCTCACACGGCTCAGCGGGGGCGAGGTTTCAGCCCCAGCATTTT. Translation gives CASSHGSAGARFQPQHF.